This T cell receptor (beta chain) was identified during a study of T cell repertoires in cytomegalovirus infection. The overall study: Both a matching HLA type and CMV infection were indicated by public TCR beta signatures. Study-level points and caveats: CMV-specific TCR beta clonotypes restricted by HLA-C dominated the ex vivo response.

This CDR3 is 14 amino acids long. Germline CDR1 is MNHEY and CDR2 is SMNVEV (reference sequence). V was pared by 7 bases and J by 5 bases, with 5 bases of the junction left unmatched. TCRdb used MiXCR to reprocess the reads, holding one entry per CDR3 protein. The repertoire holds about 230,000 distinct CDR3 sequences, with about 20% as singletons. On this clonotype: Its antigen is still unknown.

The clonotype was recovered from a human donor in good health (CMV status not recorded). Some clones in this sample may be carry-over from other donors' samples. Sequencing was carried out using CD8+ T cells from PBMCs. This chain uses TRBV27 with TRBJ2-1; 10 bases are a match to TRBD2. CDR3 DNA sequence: TGTGCCAGCAACTTAGCGGGGGGACACAATGAGCAGTTCTTC. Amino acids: CASNLAGGHNEQFF.